This T cell receptor (beta chain) was sequenced for a study of T-cell memory formation after mild COVID-19. cDNA libraries for TCR alpha and TCR beta, carrying sample barcodes and UMIs, came from 5'RACE with constant-segment primers. Each CDR3 protein is one row after TCRdb ran MiXCR on the 5' RACE reads. The table records some 120,000 distinct CDR3 sequences, approximately 15% of them present only once. The receptor was derived from an adult woman who had mild COVID-19 (a few samples of this study predate the infection). Cell type and time point are not known. Sequencing was carried out using PBMCs or a T cell subset sorted from them (not recorded which).

CDR3 sequence: CSARLGLSYNEQFF. CDR3 DNA sequence: TGCAGTGCTAGATTGGGCCTTTCCTACAATGAGCAGTTCTTC. This chain connects TRBV20-1 to TRBJ2-1, with D uncertain. CDR3 size: 14 residues. V gave up 2 bases and J gave up 1 base, with 9 bases separating them. Germline lookup yields CDR1 DFQATT and CDR2 SNEGSKA (reference sequence).